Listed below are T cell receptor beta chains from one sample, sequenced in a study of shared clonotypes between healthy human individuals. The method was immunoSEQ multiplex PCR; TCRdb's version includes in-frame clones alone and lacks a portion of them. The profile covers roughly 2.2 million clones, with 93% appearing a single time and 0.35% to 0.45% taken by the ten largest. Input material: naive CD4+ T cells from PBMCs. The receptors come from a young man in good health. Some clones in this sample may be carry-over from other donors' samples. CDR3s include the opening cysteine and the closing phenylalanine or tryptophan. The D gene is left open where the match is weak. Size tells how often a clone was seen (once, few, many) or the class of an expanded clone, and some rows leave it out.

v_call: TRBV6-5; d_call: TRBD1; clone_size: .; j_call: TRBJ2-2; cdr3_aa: CASKGAGGELFF; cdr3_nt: TGTGCCAGCAAGGGGGCCGGCGGGGAGCTGTTTTTT
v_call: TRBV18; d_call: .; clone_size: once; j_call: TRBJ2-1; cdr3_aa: CASSPPDRSYNEQFF; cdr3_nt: TGTGCCAGCTCACCACCAGACAGGTCCTACAATGAGCAGTTCTTC
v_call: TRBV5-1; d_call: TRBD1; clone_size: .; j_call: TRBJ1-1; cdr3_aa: CASSGGTGMNTEAFF; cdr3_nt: TGCGCCAGCAGCGGTGGGACAGGGATGAACACTGAAGCTTTCTTT
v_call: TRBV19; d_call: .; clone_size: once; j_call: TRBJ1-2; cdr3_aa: CASSTRDTANYGYTF; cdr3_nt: TGTGCCAGTAGTACACGGGACACTGCTAACTATGGCTACACCTTC
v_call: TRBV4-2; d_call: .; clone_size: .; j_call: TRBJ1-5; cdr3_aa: CASSQGDGRNQPQHF; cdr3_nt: TGTGCCAGCAGCCAAGGGGACGGGCGCAATCAGCCCCAGCATTTT
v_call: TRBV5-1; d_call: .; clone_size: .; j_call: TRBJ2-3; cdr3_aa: CASSLRTQEVTDTQYF; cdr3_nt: TGCGCCAGCAGCTTGCGTACACAGGAGGTCACAGATACGCAGTATTTT
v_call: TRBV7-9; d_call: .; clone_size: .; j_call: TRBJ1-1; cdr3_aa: CASSLSGGKNTEAFF; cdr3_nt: TGTGCCAGCAGCCTAAGCGGGGGGAAGAACACTGAAGCTTTCTTT
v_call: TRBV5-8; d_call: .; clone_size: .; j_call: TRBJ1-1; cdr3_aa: CASSRSPGNTEAFF; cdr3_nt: TGTGCCAGCAGCCGATCCCCGGGAAACACTGAAGCTTTCTTT
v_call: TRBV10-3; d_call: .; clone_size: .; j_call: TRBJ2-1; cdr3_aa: CAISRQLSSYNEQFF; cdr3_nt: TGTGCCATCAGTCGACAGCTAAGCTCCTACAATGAGCAGTTCTTC
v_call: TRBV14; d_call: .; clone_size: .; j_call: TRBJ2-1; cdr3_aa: CASSQRQSSYNEQFF; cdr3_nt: TGTGCCAGCAGCCAGCGACAGAGCTCCTACAATGAGCAGTTCTTC
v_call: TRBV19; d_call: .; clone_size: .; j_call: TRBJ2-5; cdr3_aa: CASSIEEGKTQYF; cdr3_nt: TGTGCCAGTAGTATAGAGGAGGGAAAGACCCAGTACTTC
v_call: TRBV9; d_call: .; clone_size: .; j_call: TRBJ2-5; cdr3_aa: CASSFGPRQETQYF; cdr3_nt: TGTGCCAGCAGCTTTGGGCCCCGCCAAGAGACCCAGTACTTC
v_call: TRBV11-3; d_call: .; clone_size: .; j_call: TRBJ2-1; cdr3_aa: CASSPRWEQFF; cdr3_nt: TGTGCCAGCAGCCCCCGGTGGGAGCAGTTCTTC
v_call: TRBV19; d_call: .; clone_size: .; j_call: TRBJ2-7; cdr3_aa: CASSNWTPARGYEQYF; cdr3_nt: TGTGCCAGTAGCAACTGGACTCCGGCCAGGGGCTACGAGCAGTACTTC
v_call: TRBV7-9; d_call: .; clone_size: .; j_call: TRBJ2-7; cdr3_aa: CASSLFPSYEQYF; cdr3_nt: TGTGCCAGCAGCTTATTCCCGAGCTACGAGCAGTACTTC
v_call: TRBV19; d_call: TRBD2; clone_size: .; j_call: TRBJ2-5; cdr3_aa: CASSMSSGRQETQYF; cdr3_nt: TGTGCCAGTAGTATGAGTAGCGGGAGGCAAGAGACCCAGTACTTC
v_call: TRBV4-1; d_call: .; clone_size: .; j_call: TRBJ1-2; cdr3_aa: CASSQAGGAPHYGYTF; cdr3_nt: TGCGCCAGCAGCCAGGCGGGGGGCGCCCCACACTATGGCTACACCTTC
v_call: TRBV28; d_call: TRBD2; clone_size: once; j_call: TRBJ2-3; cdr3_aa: CASSLAGGGGDTQYF; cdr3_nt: TGTGCCAGCAGTTTAGCGGGAGGGGGTGGAGATACGCAGTATTTT
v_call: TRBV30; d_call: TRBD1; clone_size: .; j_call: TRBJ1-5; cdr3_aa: CAWSDRQGAIQPQHF; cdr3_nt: TGTGCCTGGAGCGACCGACAGGGGGCGATTCAGCCCCAGCATTTT
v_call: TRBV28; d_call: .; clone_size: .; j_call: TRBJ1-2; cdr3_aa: CASQQANYGYTF; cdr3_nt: TGTGCCAGCCAACAGGCGAACTATGGCTACACCTTC
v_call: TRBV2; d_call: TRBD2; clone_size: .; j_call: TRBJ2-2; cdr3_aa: CASSEFFIGLGGTGELFF; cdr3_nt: TGTGCCAGCAGTGAATTTTTTATAGGACTAGGAGGCACCGGGGAGCTGTTTTTT
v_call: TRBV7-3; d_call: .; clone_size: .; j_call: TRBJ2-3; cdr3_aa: CASSLGVASSTDTQYF; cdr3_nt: TGTGCCAGCAGCCTCGGGGTTGCCTCTAGCACAGATACGCAGTATTTT
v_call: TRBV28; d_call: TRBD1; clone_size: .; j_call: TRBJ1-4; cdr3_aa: CASSSGQVNEKLFF; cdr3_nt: TGTGCCAGCAGCTCCGGACAGGTTAATGAAAAACTGTTTTTT
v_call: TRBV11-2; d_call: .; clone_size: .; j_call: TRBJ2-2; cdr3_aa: CASSLDRGISTGELFF; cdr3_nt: TGTGCCAGCAGCTTAGATCGGGGCATCTCCACCGGGGAGCTGTTTTTT
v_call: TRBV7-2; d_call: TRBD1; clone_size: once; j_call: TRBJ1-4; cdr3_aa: CASTLPSGTEMFF; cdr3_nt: TGTGCCAGCACTCTTCCTTCAGGGACAGAAATGTTTTTT
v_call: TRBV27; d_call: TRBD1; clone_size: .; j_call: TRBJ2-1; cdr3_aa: CASSYYRTGDNEQFF; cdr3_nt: TGTGCCAGCAGTTACTATAGGACAGGGGACAATGAGCAGTTCTTC